These 2 T cell receptor beta chains were sequenced from one sample in a study of vaccination and CD4 T cells after COVID-19. Once obtained from cultured CD4+ T cells, the DNA was sequenced using the Oncomine TCR Beta short-read assay. In TCRdb, the PCR reads were re-called with MiXCR into one record per CDR3 protein. The table includes 14,000 to 15,000 distinct CDR3 sequences, 53% detected once. These TCRs' antigens remain unknown. Treatment here: roughly 11-day PBMC culture with coronavirus spike peptide pools or control peptides (ViraFEST assay). The sequencing sample was made of CD4+ T cells from blood, cultured in vitro. Every receptor here comes from a human donor who had recovered from COVID-19.

The V and J genes are TRBV20-1 and TRBJ2-2; D gene unclear. Per the germline V gene, CDR1 is DFQATT and CDR2 is SNEGSKA (reference sequence). The CDR3 sequence is 15 residues long. V lost 1 base, J lost 1 base, and 10 bases lay in between. Here the CDR3 DNA reads TGCAGTGCTAGAGTCAGATCCTTGAACACCGGGGAGCTGTTTTTT. This encodes CSARVRSLNTGELFF.

The chain joins TRBV6-2 or TRBV6-3 to TRBJ1-6, with a tentative D call TRBD1 (5 bases). Trimming took off 6 bases at V and 5 bases at J, with 20 bases between the two ends. Germline loops: CDR1 MNHEY, CDR2 SVGEGT. The CDR3 runs 17 residues. CDR3 loop: CASSSGPGRSNNSPLHF. DNA for the CDR3: TGTGCCAGCAGCTCAGGCCCAGGGCGATCCAATAATTCACCCCTCCACTTT.